This T cell receptor (beta chain) was sequenced for a study of CD8 T cells in Susac syndrome. RNA totalling about 0.5 to 1 ug underwent reverse transcription with random hexamers. One entry per CDR3 protein results from TCRdb running MiXCR on the immunoSEQ multiplex PCR reads. The data show 130,000 to 150,000 distinct CDR3 sequences, approximately 94% seen once. The CDR3 totals 14 residues. Germline trimming cut 3 bases from V and 7 bases from J; bases unmatched to any gene: 9. Germline assignment: CDR1 DFQATT and CDR2 SNEGSKA (reference sequence). The sequenced sample was CD4+ T cells from PBMCs. The J gene is TRBJ1-2, the V gene TRBV20-1; 9 bases line up with TRBD1. The receptor's source is a human donor in good health. CDR3 nucleotides: TGCAGTGCTAGGGAACCGGGACAGGGACTTGGCTACACCTTC. This encodes CSAREPGQGLGYTF.